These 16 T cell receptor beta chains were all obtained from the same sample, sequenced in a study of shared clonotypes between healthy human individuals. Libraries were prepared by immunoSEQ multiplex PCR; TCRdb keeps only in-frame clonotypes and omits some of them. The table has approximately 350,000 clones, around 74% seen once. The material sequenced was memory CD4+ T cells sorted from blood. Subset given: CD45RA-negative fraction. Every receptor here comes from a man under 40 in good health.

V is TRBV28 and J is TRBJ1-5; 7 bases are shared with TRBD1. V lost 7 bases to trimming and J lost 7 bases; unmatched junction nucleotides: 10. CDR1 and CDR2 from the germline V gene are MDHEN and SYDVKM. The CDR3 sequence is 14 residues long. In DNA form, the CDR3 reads TGTGCCAGCATCACTACAGGGGTAAAGCAGCCCCAGCATTTT. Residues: CASITTGVKQPQHF.

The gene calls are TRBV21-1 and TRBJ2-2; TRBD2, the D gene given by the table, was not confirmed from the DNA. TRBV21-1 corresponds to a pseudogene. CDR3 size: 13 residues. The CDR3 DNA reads TGTGCCACCGAAGCGGTGAACACCGGGGAGCTGTTTTTT. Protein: CATEAVNTGELFF.

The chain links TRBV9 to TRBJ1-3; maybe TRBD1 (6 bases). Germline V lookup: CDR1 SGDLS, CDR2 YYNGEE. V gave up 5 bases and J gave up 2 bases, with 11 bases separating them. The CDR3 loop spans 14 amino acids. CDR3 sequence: CASSFTGTGNTIYF. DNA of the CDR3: TGTGCCAGCAGTTTTACAGGGACTGGAAACACCATATATTTT. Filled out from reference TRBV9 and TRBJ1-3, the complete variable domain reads DSGVTQTPKHLITATGQRVTLRCSPRSGDLSVYWYQQSLDQGLQFLIQYYNGEERAKGNILERFSAQQFPDLHSELNLSSLELGDSALYFCASSFTGTGNTIYFGEGSWLTVV.

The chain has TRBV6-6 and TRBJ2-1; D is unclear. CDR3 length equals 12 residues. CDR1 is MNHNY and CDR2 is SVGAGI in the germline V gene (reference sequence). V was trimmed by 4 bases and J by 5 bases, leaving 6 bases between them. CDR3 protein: CASSFWDNEQFF. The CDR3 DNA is TGTGCCAGCAGTTTCTGGGACAATGAGCAGTTCTTC.

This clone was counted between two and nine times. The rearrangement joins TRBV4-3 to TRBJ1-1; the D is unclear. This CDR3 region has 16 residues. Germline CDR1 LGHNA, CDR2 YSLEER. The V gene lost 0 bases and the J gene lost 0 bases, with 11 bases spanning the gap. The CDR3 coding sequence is TGCGCCAGCAGCCAAGATTATCGGCAGATGAACACTGAAGCTTTCTTT. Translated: CASSQDYRQMNTEAFF.

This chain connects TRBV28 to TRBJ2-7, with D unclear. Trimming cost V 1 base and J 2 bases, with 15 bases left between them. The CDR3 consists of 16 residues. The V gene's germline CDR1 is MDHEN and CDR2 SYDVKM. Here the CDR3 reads CASSLSITRQTYEQYF. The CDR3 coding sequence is TGTGCCAGCAGTTTATCGATTACCAGGCAAACCTACGAGCAGTACTTC.

The DNA of the CDR3 is TGTGCCAGCAGCAAAGCGGGACGGCGGAACACTGAAGCTTTCTTT. Protein sequence: CASSKAGRRNTEAFF. The chain carries TRBV21-1 and TRBJ1-1. TRBV21-1 is assigned pseudogene status. The CDR3 runs 15 residues.

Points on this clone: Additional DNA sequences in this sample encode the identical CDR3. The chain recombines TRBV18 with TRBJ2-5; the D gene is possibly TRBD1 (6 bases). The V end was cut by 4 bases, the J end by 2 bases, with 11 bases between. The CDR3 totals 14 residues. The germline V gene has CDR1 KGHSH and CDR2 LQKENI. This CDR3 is CASSLTQGQETQYF. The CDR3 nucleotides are TGTGCCAGCTCACTAACACAGGGACAAGAGACCCAGTACTTC.

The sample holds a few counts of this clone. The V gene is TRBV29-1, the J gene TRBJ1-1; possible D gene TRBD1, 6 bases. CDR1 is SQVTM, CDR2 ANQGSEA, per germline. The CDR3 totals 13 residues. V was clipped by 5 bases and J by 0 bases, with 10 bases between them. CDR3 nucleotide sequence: TGCAGCGTTCAAGGACAGCTGAACACTGAAGCTTTCTTT. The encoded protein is CSVQGQLNTEAFF.

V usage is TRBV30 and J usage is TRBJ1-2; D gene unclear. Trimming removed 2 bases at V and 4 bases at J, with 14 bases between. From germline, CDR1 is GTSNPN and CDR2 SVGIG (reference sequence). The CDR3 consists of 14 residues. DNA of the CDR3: TGTGCCTGGAGTCTCACGCCCGTTAGCTATGGCTACACCTTC. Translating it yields CAWSLTPVSYGYTF.

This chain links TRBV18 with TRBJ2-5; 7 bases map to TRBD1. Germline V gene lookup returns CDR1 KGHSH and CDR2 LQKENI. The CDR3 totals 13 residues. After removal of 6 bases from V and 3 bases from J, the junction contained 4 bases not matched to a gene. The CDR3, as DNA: TGTGCCAGCTCTTGGACAGGCGAAGAGACCCAGTACTTC. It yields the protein CASSWTGEETQYF. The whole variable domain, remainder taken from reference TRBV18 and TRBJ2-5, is NAGVMQNPRHLVRRRGQEARLRCSPMKGHSHVYWYRQLPEEGLKFMVYLQKENIIDESGMPKERFSAEFPKEGPSILRIQQVVRGDSAAYFCASSWTGEETQYFGPGTRLLVL.

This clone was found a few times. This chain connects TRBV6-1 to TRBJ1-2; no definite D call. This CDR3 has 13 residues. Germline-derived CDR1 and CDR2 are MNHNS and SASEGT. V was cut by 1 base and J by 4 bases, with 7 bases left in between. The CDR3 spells CASSEGRLYGYTF. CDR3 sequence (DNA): TGTGCCAGCAGTGAAGGACGGCTCTATGGCTACACCTTC.

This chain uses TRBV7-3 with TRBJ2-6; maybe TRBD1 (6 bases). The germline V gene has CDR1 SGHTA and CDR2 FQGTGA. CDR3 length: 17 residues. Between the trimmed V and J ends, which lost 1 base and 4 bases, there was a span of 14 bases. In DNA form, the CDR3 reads TGTGCCAGCAGCTTAAATCCCCGTGGGACAGGGGCCAACGTCCTGACTTTC. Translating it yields CASSLNPRGTGANVLTF. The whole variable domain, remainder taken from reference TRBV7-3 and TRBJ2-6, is GAGVSQTPSNKVTEKGKYVELRCDPISGHTALYWYRQSLGQGPEFLIYFQGTGAADDSGLPNDRFFAVRPEGSVSTLKIQRTERGDSAVYLCASSLNPRGTGANVLTFGAGSRLTVL.

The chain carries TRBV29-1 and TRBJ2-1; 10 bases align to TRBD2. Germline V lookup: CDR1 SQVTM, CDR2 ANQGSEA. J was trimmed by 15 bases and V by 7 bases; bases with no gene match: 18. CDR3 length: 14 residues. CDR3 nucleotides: TGCAGCGCCGAATACGGGACTAGCGTTGGGGTGGGGTTCTTC. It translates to CSAEYGTSVGVGFF.

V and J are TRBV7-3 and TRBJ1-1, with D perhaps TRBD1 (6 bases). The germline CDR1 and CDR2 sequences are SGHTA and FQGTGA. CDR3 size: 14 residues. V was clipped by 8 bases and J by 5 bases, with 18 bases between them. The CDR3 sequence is CASGEQGGGTEAFF. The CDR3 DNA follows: TGTGCCAGCGGAGAACAGGGAGGAGGGACTGAAGCTTTCTTT.

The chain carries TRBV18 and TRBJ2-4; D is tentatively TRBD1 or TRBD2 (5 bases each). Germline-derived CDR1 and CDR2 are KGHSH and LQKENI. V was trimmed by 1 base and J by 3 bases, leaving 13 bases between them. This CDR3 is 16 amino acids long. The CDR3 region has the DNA TGTGCCAGCTCACCACGGGGCGGGTTGGTCAAAAACATTCAGTACTTC. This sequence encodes CASSPRGGLVKNIQYF. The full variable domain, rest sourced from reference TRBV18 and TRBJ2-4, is NAGVMQNPRHLVRRRGQEARLRCSPMKGHSHVYWYRQLPEEGLKFMVYLQKENIIDESGMPKERFSAEFPKEGPSILRIQQVVRGDSAAYFCASSPRGGLVKNIQYFGAGTRLSVL.